The 23 T cell receptor beta chains given below trace back to one sample, sequenced in a study of OX40 agonist ivuxolimab in advanced cancers. Library creation used the immunoSEQ multiplex PCR assay. Not all clones reach the TCRdb copy of this immuneACCESS table, which keeps in-frame sequences only. Checked studies attribute under half of the gap to unresolved V genes and leave the rest unexplained. The sample profile shows approximately 58,000 clones; roughly 88% of them were found once. The ten largest clonotypes hold about 2.4% of the sample. Sequencing was performed on CD4+ or CD8+ T cells sorted from blood, taken in a trial of the OX40 agonist ivuxolimab. The source is an adult with an advanced solid tumor such as melanoma, head and neck, liver or kidney cancer.

The genes are TRBV5-1 and TRBJ2-2; maybe TRBD1 (5 bases). The CDR3 has 15 residues. V dropped 0 bases and J dropped 10 bases, with 16 bases sitting between them. CDR1 is SGHRS and CDR2 is YFSETQ in the germline V gene. The CDR3 nucleotides read TGCGCCAGCAGCTTGGTTCCAGGGCCAAGCATGGAGCTGTTTTTT. Protein: CASSLVPGPSMELFF.

V and J are TRBV5-1 and TRBJ1-5; possibly TRBD1 for D (5 bases). The V and J ends lost 5 bases and 3 bases respectively, with 15 bases between them. The CDR3 length is 15 residues. From germline, CDR1 is SGHRS and CDR2 YFSETQ. The CDR3 nucleotides are TGCGCCAGCAGGGCGGGACTGTATAACAATCAGCCCCAGCATTTT. Amino acids: CASRAGLYNNQPQHF.

The chain joins TRBV9 to TRBJ1-3; D may be TRBD1 (5 bases). The CDR3 loop spans 14 amino acids. Trimming pared 0 bases from V and 2 bases from J, leaving 6 bases between. Germline lookup yields CDR1 SGDLS and CDR2 YYNGEE. This CDR3 is CASSVEGAGNTIYF. CDR3 DNA sequence: TGTGCCAGCAGCGTAGAAGGGGCTGGAAACACCATATATTTT.

The rearrangement joins TRBV6-6 to TRBJ1-5; D ambiguous. Trimming stripped 8 bases from V and 6 bases from J, with 11 bases between. Germline V CDR1 and CDR2: MNHNY, SVGAGI (reference sequence). The CDR3 has 12 amino acids. CDR3 region: CASSPALQPQHF. The CDR3 DNA reads TGTGCCAGCTCCCCCGCTCTTCAGCCCCAGCATTTT.

J is TRBJ2-7 and V is TRBV7-9, with TRBD2 matching over 9 bases. V lost 5 bases and J lost 4; bases outside the gene matches: 9. CDR3 length equals 15 residues. Germline CDR1 reads SEHNR; CDR2 reads FQNEAQ (reference sequence). The CDR3 here is CASSTTGLAEYEQYF. Written as DNA, the CDR3 is TGTGCCAGCAGCACTACGGGACTAGCAGAATACGAGCAGTACTTC.

This clone was detected many times. This chain links TRBV11-2 with TRBJ1-3; D call uncertain. The germline CDR1 and CDR2 sequences are SGHAT and FQNNGV. V was trimmed by 4 bases and J by 4 bases, leaving 11 bases between them. The length of the CDR3 is 14 residues. CDR3 DNA: TGTGCCAGCAGCTCGCGGACGAGCGGAAACACCATATATTTT. Encoded protein: CASSSRTSGNTIYF.

This clone was counted only a few times. The gene calls are TRBV2 and TRBJ1-2; 9 nucleotides agree with TRBD1. The CDR3 loop spans 13 amino acids. The germline V gene encodes CDR1 SNHLY and CDR2 FYNNEI. The ends lost 5 bases at V and 6 bases at J; junction bases unmatched: 4. The CDR3 DNA reads TGTGCCAGCAGTTGGACAGGGGATCATGGCTACACCTTC. It is translated as CASSWTGDHGYTF.

CDR3 sequence: CASSFGDNQPQHF. CDR3 nucleotides: TGTGCCAGCAGTTTCGGCGATAATCAGCCCCAGCATTTT. The chain has TRBV28 and TRBJ1-5; unclear D gene. The CDR3 has 13 amino acids. Trimming pared 3 bases from V and 4 bases from J, leaving 7 bases between. In germline, CDR1 is MDHEN, CDR2 SYDVKM.

This clone occurred once. The V and J genes are TRBV19 and TRBJ2-3, with D perhaps matching TRBD1 (6 bases). Trimming took off 4 bases at V and 3 bases at J, with 14 bases between the two ends. Germline CDR1 is LNHDA and CDR2 is SQIVND (reference sequence). This CDR3 is 15 amino acids long. CDR3 residues: CASSTPDRKTDTQYF. In DNA, the CDR3 is TGTGCCAGTAGTACCCCGGACAGAAAGACAGATACGCAGTATTTT. Complete variable domain (other parts from reference TRBV19 and TRBJ2-3): DGGITQSPKYLFRKEGQNVTLSCEQNLNHDAMYWYRQDPGQGLRLIYYSQIVNDFQKGDIAEGYSVSREKKESFPLTVTSAQKNPTAFYLCASSTPDRKTDTQYFGPGTRLTVL.

The rearrangement joins TRBV10-2 to TRBJ2-4; unclear D gene. V was cut by 0 bases and J by 0 bases, with 24 bases left in between. The germline CDR1 and CDR2 sequences are WSHSY and SAAADI. The CDR3 has 21 residues. CDR3 region: CASSESNSGELNEKAKNIQYF. In nucleotides, the CDR3 is TGCGCCAGCAGTGAGTCGAATTCTGGAGAACTAAACGAGAAAGCCAAAAACATTCAGTACTTC.

The chain uses TRBV18 and TRBJ2-7, with D unresolved. Germline CDR1 KGHSH, CDR2 LQKENI. The CDR3 covers 14 residues. The V end lost 1 base, the J end lost 2 bases, and 9 bases lay between the germline ends. The CDR3 sequence is CASSPRTEAYEQYF. For the CDR3, the DNA is TGTGCCAGCTCACCACGAACAGAAGCCTACGAGCAGTACTTC.

This clone was detected once. The V gene is TRBV27, the J gene TRBJ1-5; maybe TRBD1 (6 bases). The germline gives CDR1 MNHEY, CDR2 SMNVEV (reference sequence). The CDR3 runs to 13 residues. V was cut by 2 bases and J by 7 bases, with 9 bases left in between. Written as DNA, the CDR3 is TGTGCCAGCAGTTTAAACAGGGAACAGCCCCAGCATTTT. This encodes CASSLNREQPQHF.

The V call is TRBV5-1, the J call TRBJ2-3; D ambiguous. CDR1 and CDR2 from the germline V gene are SGHRS and YFSETQ. The length of the CDR3 is 15 residues. V lost 1 base to trimming and J lost 0 bases, with 9 bases between them. This CDR3 is CASSLPGSSTDTQYF. Here the CDR3 DNA reads TGCGCCAGCAGCTTGCCCGGTTCTAGCACAGATACGCAGTATTTT.

This clone occurred once. V usage is TRBV2 and J usage is TRBJ2-5, with a weak D call TRBD1 (6 bases). Germline V gives CDR1 SNHLY, CDR2 FYNNEI. The V end was cut by 4 bases, the J end by 2 bases, with 8 bases between. The length of the CDR3 is 13 residues. The DNA of the CDR3 is TGTGCCAGCAGTGGCCAGGGGCAAGAGACCCAGTACTTC. Translated: CASSGQGQETQYF.

V usage is TRBV19 and J usage is TRBJ2-5; D unresolved. CDR3 length: 14 amino acids. Germline V CDR1 and CDR2: LNHDA, SQIVND (reference sequence). The V gene lost 5 bases and the J gene lost 3 bases, with 13 bases spanning the gap. The CDR3: CASSLAGGEETQYF. The CDR3, as DNA: TGTGCCAGTAGTCTGGCAGGCGGCGAAGAGACCCAGTACTTC.

The chain employs TRBV23-1 and TRBJ1-2; the D gene is possibly TRBD1 (5 bases). Being an ORF, TRBV23-1 has a function that is uncertain. CDR3 length: 14 amino acids. V was clipped by 4 bases and J by 4 bases, with 13 bases between them. The CDR3 loop reads CASSRPPGAYGYTF. The CDR3 bases are TGCGCCAGCAGTCGCCCTCCCGGGGCCTATGGCTACACCTTC.

The V gene is TRBV5-1, the J gene TRBJ2-2; D is tentatively TRBD1 or TRBD2 (5 bases each). Trimming stripped 0 bases from V and 4 bases from J, with 13 bases between. Germline lookup yields CDR1 SGHRS and CDR2 YFSETQ. CDR3 length: 16 residues. CDR3 region: CASSLGGVTSTGELFF. The CDR3 DNA reads as TGCGCCAGCAGCTTGGGAGGGGTGACGAGCACCGGGGAGCTGTTTTTT.

The gene calls are TRBV28 and TRBJ2-1; D is perhaps TRBD2 (6 bases). Looked up from germline, CDR1 is MDHEN and CDR2 is SYDVKM. V was shortened by 7 bases and J by 4 bases, with 17 bases between the two germline ends. The CDR3 has 15 residues. The CDR3 loop is CASKGGIAEYNEQFF. The CDR3 DNA follows: TGTGCCAGCAAAGGAGGGATAGCGGAGTACAATGAGCAGTTCTTC. Looking up the rest from reference TRBV28 and TRBJ2-1 gives the full variable domain: DVKVTQSSRYLVKRTGEKVFLECVQDMDHENMFWYRQDPGLGLRLIYFSYDVKMKEKGDIPEGYSVSREKKERFSLILESASTNQTSMYLCASKGGIAEYNEQFFGPGTRLTVL.

For this clone: This specimen includes other DNA sequences encoding the same CDR3. The chain is built from TRBV11-3 and TRBJ1-1; TRBD1 aligns across 9 bases. V trimming: 4 bases; J trimming: 1 base; junction bases outside the gene matches: 1. The CDR3 spans 14 residues. Germline CDR1 SGHNT, CDR2 YENEEA. CDR3 sequence: CASSSQGANTEAFF. Written as DNA, the CDR3 is TGTGCCAGCAGCTCACAGGGGGCGAACACTGAAGCTTTCTTT.

The chain uses TRBV19 and TRBJ2-1, with a tentative D call TRBD1 (5 bases). The CDR3 length is 12 residues. Germline values: CDR1 LNHDA, CDR2 SQIVND (reference sequence). V was clipped by 5 bases and J by 4 bases, with 6 bases between them. CDR3 loop: CASSYRYNEQFF. The CDR3 DNA follows: TGTGCCAGTAGTTACAGGTACAATGAGCAGTTCTTC.

The V call is TRBV5-1, the J call TRBJ2-2; TRBD2 matches 8 bases. Germline V lookup: CDR1 SGHRS, CDR2 YFSETQ. This CDR3 region has 14 residues. Losses at the gene ends were 2 bases for V and 8 bases for J; bases not matched to a gene: 5. The CDR3 sequence: CASSLAGAPGELFF. The CDR3 nucleotides are TGCGCCAGCAGCTTAGCGGGGGCTCCGGGGGAGCTGTTTTTT.

The J gene is TRBJ2-1, the V gene TRBV28; no reliable D call. CDR3 length equals 11 residues. Germline CDR1 and CDR2: MDHEN and SYDVKM. V dropped 10 bases and J dropped 5 bases, with 9 bases sitting between them. The CDR3 reads CAMEGDNEQFF. DNA for the CDR3: TGTGCCATGGAAGGAGACAATGAGCAGTTCTTC.

The rearrangement uses TRBV7-3 and TRBJ2-3; TRBD1 matches at 8 bases. CDR3 length: 16 amino acids. Germline lookup yields CDR1 SGHTA and CDR2 FQGTGA. J gave up 1 base and V 5 bases, and 8 bases lay outside the gene matches. CDR3 sequence reads: CASSPGQGRGTDTQYF. In nucleotides, the CDR3 is TGTGCCAGCAGCCCCGGACAGGGCAGGGGCACAGATACGCAGTATTTT.